This T cell receptor (beta chain) was found in a study of human T cells and chemical hapten exposure. Noted time point: patch test 2, 6 weeks after DPC sensitization. Indicated treatment: therapeutic diphenylcyclopropenone sensitization with weekly scalp DPC. Germline V gene sequence: CDR1 DFQATT, CDR2 SNEGSKA (reference sequence). V was cut by 6 bases and J by 4 bases, with 16 bases left in between. The CDR3 is 14 amino acids. MiXCR, run by TCRdb on the RACE reads, gives a single entry per CDR3 protein. This sample carries approximately 110,000 distinct CDR3 sequences, roughly 10% of them seen once, and the ten largest clones take about 3%. This clonotype was detected many times.

The sample consisted of whole blood, taken in connection with sensitization to the hapten diphenylcyclopropenone (DPC). This chain joins TRBV20-1 and TRBJ2-1, with a weak D call TRBD1 (8 bases). The clonotype originates from a woman in her forties with alopecia areata. Some clones in this sample may be carry-over from other donors' samples. This CDR3 is CSALYRGGYNEQFF. CDR3 coding DNA: TGCAGTGCCCTTTACAGGGGGGGATACAATGAGCAGTTCTTC.